The subject of this entry is one T cell receptor (beta chain). Its antigen is not known. A much larger clonotype is one base distant, so this may be a read error. Original methodology: The study built a papillary thyroid cancer distant-metastasis classifier from CDR3 differences across clinicopathological groups. TCRdb re-called the PCR reads with MiXCR. The V and J calls come from TCRdb's annotation, not from the publication. The sample has over 45,000 clones; roughly a fifth are singletons. The CDR3 extends over 13 amino acids. Germline V lookup: CDR1 SQVTM, CDR2 ANQGSEA. The source of the sample is a study of metastatic and nonmetastatic thyroid tumors. Study-level background: A comparison of repertoires was made across blood and tumor or nodule tissue from malignant and benign thyroid patients.

The study's findings and limits: A significant increase in TCR beta diversity was reportedly seen in malignant thyroid tumors relative to benign nodules, in blood and tumor.

No patient received treatment before thyroid surgery. This TCR derives from a male donor with papillary thyroid cancer or a benign thyroid nodule (not recorded which). Some clones in this sample may be carry-over from other donors' samples. The gene calls are TRBV29-1 and TRBJ2-1; D not certain. Sequenced material: blood. The CDR3 nucleotides are TGCAACGTTGAAGATTGGCAATACAATGAGCAGTTCTTC. Protein product: CNVEDWQYNEQFF.